This TCR beta chain comes out of a study of T-cell memory formation after mild COVID-19. Study-level results: Certain responding clones were present in pre-infection memory, suggesting participation of cross-reactive memory. Contracting CD4+ clones were located mainly in CM and EM, and CD8+ clones in EMRA.

Worth noting for this clonotype: The target antigen is unknown.

5'RACE primed from the constant segment yielded TCR alpha and TCR beta cDNA libraries bearing sample barcodes and UMIs. MiXCR, run by TCRdb on the 5' RACE reads, gives a single entry per CDR3 protein. Of about 270,000 distinct CDR3 sequences listed, about 20% were seen once; the top ten hold roughly 23%. Trimming cost V 4 bases and J 4 bases, with 5 bases left between them. The CDR3 spans 12 residues. The sequenced sample was PBMCs or a T cell subset sorted from them (not recorded which). The TCR comes from a man aged 18-30 years who had mild COVID-19 (a few samples of this study predate the infection). Cell type and time point are not known. The chain recombines TRBV12-3 or TRBV12-4 with TRBJ1-5, with D hard to call. CDR3: CASSSMNQPQHF. The CDR3 DNA sequence: TGTGCCAGCAGTTCAATGAATCAGCCCCAGCATTTT.